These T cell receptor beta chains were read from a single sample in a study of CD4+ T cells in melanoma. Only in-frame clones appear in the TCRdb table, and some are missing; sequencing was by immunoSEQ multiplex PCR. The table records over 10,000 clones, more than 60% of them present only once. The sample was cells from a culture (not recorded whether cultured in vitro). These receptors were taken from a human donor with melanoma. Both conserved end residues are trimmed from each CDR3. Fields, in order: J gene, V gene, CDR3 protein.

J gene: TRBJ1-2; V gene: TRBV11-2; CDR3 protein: ASSFDRDRNYGYT
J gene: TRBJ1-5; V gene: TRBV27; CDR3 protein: ASRRGGSNQPQH
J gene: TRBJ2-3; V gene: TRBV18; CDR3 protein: ASSLGQGESDTQY
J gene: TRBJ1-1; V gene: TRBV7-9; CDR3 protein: ASSLQGKTEAF
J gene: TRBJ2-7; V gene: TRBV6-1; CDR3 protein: ASSRQGHEQY
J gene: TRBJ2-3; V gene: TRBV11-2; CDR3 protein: ASSLGGGVTQY
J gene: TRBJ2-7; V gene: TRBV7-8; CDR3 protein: ASSLVASFGPLGEQY
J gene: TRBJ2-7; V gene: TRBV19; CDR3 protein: ASKRWGQGIYEQY
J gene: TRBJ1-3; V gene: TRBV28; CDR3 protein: ASHRTARNTIY
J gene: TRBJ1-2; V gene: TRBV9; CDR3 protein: ASSMGADYGYT
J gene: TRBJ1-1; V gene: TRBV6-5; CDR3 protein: ASSDDRRNTEAF
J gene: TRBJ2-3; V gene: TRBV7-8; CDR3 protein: ASNLRGRLHGY
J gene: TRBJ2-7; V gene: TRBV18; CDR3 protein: ASSPGAYEQY
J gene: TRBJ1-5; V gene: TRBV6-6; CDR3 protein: ASSYSGPQPQH
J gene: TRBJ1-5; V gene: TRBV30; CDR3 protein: AWSGRTGDFNQPQH
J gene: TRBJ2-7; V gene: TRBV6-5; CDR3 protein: ASRPNRGSYEQY
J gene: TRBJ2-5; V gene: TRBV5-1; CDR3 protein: ASSLSQPQETQY
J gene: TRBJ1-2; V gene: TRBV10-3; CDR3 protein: AIGGGPPGYT
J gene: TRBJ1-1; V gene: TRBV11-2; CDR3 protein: ASSLTWGEMNTEAF
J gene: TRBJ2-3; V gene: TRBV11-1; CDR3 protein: ASSLAEVGTDTQY
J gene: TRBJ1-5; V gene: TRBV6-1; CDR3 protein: ASSEQASNQPQH
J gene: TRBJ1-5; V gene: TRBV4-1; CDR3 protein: ASSQQWGGSGNQPQH
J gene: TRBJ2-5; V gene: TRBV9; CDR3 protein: ASSVTGASYQETQY
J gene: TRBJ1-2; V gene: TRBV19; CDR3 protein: ASSADPRDRGWGYT
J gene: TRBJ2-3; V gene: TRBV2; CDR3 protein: ASRGGLAGGGDTQY
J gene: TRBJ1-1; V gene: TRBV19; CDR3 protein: ASSRQDGNTEAF
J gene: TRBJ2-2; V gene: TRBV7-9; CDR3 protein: ASSPPYRTSRGELF
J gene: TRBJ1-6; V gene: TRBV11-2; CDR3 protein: ASSLGATVTGSPLH
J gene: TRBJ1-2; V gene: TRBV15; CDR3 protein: ATSRPTGNYGYT
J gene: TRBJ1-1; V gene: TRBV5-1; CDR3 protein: ASSPTGGMNTEAF
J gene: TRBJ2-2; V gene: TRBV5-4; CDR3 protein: ASSFGTLDTGELF
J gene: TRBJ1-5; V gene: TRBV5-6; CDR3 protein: ASSLAGSNQPQH
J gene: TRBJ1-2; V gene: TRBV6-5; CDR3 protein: ASSAGGGNYGYT
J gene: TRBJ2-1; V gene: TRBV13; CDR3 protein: AQKRRGGDEQF
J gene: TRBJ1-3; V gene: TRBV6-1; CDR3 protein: ASRLGDGNTIY
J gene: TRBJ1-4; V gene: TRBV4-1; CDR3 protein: ASSLTVGEKLF
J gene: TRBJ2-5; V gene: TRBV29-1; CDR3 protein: SVVSGGGETQY
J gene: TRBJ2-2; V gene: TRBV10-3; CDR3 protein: AIRETAVTGELF
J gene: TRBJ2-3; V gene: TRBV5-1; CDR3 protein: ASGTERGTSTDTQY
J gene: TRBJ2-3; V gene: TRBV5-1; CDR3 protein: ASSPIPTGITDTQY
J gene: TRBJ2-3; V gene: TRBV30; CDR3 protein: AWRVTHKTTQY
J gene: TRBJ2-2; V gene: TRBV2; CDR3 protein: ASRGRQGGTGELF
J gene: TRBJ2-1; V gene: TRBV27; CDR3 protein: ASSLKGGLRLNEQF
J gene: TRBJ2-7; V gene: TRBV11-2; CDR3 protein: ASSLDRGHEQY
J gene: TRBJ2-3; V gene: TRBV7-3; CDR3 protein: ASSLFSGGKSTDTQY
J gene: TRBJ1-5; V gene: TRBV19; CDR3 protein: ASSMGWQPQH
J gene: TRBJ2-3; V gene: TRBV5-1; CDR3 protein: ASRDGTADTQY
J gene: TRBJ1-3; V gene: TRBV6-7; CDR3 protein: ATPPGSGNTIY
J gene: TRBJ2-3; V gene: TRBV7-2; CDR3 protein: ASSLNRDTQY
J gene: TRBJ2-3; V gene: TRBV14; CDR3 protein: ASSPFTDTQY
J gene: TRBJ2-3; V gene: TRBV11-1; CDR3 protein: ASSSADTQY
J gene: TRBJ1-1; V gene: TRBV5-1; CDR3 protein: ASSLAGTIQAF
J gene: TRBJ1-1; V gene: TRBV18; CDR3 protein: ASSRPGGTEAF